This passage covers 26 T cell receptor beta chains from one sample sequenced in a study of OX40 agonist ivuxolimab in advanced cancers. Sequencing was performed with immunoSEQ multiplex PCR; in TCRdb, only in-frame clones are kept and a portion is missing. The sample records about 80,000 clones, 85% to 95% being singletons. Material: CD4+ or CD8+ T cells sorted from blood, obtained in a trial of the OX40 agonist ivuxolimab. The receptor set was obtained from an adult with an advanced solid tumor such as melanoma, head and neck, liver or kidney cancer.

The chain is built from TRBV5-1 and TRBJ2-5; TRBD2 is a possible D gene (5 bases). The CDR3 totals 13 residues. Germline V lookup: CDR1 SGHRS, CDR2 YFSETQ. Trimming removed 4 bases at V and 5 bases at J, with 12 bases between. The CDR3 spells CASSTATGETQYF. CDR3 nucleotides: TGCGCCAGCAGCACCGCCACGGGGGAGACCCAGTACTTC.

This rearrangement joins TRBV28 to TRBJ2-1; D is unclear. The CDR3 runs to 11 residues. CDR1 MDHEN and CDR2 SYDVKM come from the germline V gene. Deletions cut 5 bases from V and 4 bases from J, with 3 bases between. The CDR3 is CASSPYNEQFF. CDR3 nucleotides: TGTGCCAGCAGTCCATACAATGAGCAGTTCTTC. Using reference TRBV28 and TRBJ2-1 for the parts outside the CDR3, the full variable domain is DVKVTQSSRYLVKRTGEKVFLECVQDMDHENMFWYRQDPGLGLRLIYFSYDVKMKEKGDIPEGYSVSREKKERFSLILESASTNQTSMYLCASSPYNEQFFGPGTRLTVL.

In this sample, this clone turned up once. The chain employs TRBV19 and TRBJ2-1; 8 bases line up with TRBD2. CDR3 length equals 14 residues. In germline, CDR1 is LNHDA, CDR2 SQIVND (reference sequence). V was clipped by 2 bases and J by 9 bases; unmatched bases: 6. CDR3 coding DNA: TGTGCCAGTAGTATAAACGGGAGGGGTGGTGAGCAGTTCTTC. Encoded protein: CASSINGRGGEQFF. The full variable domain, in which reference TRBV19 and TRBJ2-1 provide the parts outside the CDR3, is DGGITQSPKYLFRKEGQNVTLSCEQNLNHDAMYWYRQDPGQGLRLIYYSQIVNDFQKGDIAEGYSVSREKKESFPLTVTSAQKNPTAFYLCASSINGRGGEQFFGPGTRLTVL.

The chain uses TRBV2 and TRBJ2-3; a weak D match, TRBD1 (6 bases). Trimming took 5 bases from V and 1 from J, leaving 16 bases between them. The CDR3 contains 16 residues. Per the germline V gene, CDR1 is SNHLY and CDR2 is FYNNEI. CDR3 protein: CASSSTGTKGTDTQYF. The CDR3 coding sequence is TGTGCCAGCAGTTCCACCGGGACAAAGGGCACAGATACGCAGTATTTT. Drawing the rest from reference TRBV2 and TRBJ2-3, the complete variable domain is EPEVTQTPSHQVTQMGQEVILRCVPISNHLYFYWYRQILGQKVEFLVSFYNNEISEKSEIFDDQFSVERPDGSNFTLKIRSTKLEDSAMYFCASSSTGTKGTDTQYFGPGTRLTVL.

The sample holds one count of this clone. The DNA of the CDR3 is TGTGCCAGCAGCGTAGCAGGGGTTAGTGAGCAGTTCTTC. It yields the protein CASSVAGVSEQFF. The genes are TRBV9 and TRBJ2-1; maybe TRBD1 (6 bases). The germline gives CDR1 SGDLS, CDR2 YYNGEE. The V and J ends lost 0 bases and 9 bases respectively, with 10 bases between them. This CDR3 contains 13 residues.

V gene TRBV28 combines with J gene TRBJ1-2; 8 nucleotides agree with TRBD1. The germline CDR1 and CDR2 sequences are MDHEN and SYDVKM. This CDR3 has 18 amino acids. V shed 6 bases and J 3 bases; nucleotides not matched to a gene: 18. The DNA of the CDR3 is TGTGCCAGCAGCCGCCGATATGAGAGGACAGGGACGGACTATGGCTACACCTTC. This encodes CASSRRYERTGTDYGYTF.

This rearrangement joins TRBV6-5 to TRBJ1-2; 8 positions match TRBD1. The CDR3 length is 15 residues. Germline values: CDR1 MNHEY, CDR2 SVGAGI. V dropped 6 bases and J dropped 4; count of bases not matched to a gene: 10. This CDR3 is CASSSQGAGFYGYTF. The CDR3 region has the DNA TGTGCCAGCAGCTCGCAGGGGGCGGGGTTCTATGGCTACACCTTC.

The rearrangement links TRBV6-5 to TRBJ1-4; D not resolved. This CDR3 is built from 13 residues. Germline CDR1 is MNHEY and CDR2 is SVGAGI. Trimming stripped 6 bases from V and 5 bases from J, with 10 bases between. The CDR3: CASRPGSNEKLFF. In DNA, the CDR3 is TGTGCCAGCAGGCCGGGCTCCAATGAAAAACTGTTTTTT.

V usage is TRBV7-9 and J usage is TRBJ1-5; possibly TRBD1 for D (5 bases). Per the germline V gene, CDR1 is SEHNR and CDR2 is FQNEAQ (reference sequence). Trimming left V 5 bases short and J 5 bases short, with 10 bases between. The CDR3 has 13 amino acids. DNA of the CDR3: TGTGCCAGCAGCCAAGGGGAAGATCAGCCCCAGCATTTT. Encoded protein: CASSQGEDQPQHF.

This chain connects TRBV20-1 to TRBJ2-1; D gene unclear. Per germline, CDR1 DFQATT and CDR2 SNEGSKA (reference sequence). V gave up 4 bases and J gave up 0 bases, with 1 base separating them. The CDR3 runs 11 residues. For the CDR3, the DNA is TGCAGTGCTAACTCCTACAATGAGCAGTTCTTC. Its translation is CSANSYNEQFF.

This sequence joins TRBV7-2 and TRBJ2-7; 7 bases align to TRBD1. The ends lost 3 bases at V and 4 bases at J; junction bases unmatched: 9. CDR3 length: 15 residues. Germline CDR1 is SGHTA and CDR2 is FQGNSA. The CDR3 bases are TGTGCCAGCAGCTTTATTATTGCAGGGGGTTACGAGCAGTACTTC. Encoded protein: CASSFIIAGGYEQYF.

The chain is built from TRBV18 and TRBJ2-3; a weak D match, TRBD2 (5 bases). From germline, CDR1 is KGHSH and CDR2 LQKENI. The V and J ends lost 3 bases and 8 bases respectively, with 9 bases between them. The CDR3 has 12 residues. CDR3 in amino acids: CASSPTAGTQYF. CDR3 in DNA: TGTGCCAGCTCACCTACCGCGGGTACGCAGTATTTT.

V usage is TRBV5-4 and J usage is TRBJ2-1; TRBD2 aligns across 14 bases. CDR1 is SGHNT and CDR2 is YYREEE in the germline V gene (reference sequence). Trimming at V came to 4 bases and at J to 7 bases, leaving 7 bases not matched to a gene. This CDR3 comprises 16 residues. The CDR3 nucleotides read TGTGCCAGCAGCCCGACTAGCGGGAGGGCCACGAATGAGCAGTTCTTC. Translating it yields CASSPTSGRATNEQFF.

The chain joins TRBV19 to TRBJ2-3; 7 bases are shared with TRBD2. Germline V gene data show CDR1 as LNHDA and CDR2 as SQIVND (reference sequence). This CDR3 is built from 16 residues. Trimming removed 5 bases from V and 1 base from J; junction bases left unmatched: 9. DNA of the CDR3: TGTGCCAGTAGTCACAGAGCGGGATATGGCACAGATACGCAGTATTTT. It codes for CASSHRAGYGTDTQYF.

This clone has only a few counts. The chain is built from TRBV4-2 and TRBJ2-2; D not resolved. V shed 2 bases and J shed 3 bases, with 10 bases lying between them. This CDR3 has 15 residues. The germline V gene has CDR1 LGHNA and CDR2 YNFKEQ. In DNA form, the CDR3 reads TGTGCCAGCAGCCAATCTCGGCAATACACCGGGGAGCTGTTTTTT. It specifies CASSQSRQYTGELFF.

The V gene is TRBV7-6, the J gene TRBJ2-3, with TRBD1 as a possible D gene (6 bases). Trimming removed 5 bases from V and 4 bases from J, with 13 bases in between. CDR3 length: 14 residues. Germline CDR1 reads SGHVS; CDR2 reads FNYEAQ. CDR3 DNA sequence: TGTGCCAGCAGCCAGGGGCAGGGTCCAGATACGCAGTATTTT. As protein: CASSQGQGPDTQYF.

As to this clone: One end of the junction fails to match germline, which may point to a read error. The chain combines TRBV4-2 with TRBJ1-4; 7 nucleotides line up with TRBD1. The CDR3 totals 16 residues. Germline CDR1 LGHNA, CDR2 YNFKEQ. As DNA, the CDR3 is TGTGCCAGCAGCAAAGACAGGGCAGCAACTAATGAAAAACTGTTTTTT. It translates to CASSKDRAATNEKLFF.

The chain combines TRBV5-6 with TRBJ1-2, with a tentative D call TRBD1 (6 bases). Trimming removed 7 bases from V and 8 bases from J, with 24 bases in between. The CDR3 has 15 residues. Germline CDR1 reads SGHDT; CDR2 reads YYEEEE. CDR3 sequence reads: CASGLRAAGARGYTF. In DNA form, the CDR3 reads TGTGCCAGCGGACTTAGGGCAGCGGGGGCCCGAGGCTACACCTTC.

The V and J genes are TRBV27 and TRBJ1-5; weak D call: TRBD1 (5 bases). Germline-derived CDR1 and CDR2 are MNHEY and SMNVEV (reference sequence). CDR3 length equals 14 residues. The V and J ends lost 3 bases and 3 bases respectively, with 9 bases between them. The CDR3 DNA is TGTGCCAGCAGTTTGGGACGGAACAATCAGCCCCAGCATTTT. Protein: CASSLGRNNQPQHF.

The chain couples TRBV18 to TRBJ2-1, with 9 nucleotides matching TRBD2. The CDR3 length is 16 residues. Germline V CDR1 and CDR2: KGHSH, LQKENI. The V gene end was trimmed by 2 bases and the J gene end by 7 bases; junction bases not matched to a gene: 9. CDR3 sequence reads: CASSPIVAGEGNEQFF. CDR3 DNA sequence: TGTGCCAGCTCACCAATCGTAGCGGGAGAAGGGAATGAGCAGTTCTTC.

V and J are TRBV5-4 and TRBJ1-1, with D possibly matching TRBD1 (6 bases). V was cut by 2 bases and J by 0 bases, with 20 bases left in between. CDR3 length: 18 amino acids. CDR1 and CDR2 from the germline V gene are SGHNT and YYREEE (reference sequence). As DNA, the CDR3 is TGTGCCAGCAGCTTAGTCTCGGGGGCTTTGTTCGTGAACACTGAAGCTTTCTTT. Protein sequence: CASSLVSGALFVNTEAFF.

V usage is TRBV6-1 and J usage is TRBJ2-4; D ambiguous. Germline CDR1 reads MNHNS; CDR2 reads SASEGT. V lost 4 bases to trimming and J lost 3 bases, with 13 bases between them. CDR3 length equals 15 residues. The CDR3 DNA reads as TGTGCCAGCAGTGTGGGTTCGGTGGGCAAAAACATTCAGTACTTC. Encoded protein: CASSVGSVGKNIQYF.

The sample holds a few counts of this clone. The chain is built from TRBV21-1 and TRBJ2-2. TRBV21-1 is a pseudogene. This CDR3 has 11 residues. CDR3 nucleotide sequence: TGTGCCAGCAGCAGTCGGAGGGAGCTGTTTTTT. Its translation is CASSSRRELFF.

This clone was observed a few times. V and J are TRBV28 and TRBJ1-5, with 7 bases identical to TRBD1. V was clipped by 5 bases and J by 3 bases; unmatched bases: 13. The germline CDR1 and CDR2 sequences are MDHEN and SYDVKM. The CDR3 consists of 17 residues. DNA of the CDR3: TGTGCCAGCAGTCTTATAGGGTGGGACAGCCTCAATCAGCCCCAGCATTTT. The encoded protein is CASSLIGWDSLNQPQHF.

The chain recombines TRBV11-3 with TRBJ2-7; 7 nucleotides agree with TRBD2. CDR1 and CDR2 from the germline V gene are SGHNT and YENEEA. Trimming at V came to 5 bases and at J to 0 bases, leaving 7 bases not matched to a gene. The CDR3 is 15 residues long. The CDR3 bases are TGTGCCAGCAGCACCCTGGGAGGGAGCTCCTACGAGCAGTACTTC. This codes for CASSTLGGSSYEQYF.

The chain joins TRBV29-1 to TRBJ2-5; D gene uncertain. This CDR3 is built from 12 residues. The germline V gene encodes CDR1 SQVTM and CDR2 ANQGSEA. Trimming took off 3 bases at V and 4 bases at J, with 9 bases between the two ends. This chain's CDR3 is CSVEYSGETQYF. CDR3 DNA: TGCAGCGTTGAGTATAGTGGAGAGACCCAGTACTTC.